These T cell receptor beta chains were read from a single sample in a study of beta chain features in type 1 diabetes. Sequencing used immunoSEQ multiplex PCR; TCRdb keeps in-frame clones, though not all of them. The repertoire consists of fewer than 500,000 clones, with approximately 14% occurring once and the leading ten covering 0.035% to 0.04%. Input material: naive CD4+ T cells from blood. The receptors were sampled from a man aged 25-40 years in good health. The CDR3 runs from the conserved cysteine through the conserved F or W. The D gene is left open where the match is weak. A clone size is listed for some rows: how often the clone was seen (once, few, many), or a class if it is expanded.

D: -
length: 12
J: TRBJ2-1
size: -
V: TRBV30
DNA: TGTGCCTGGACCCGGCTATTTAATGAGCAGTTCTTC
CDR3: CAWTRLFNEQFF

D: -
length: 16
J: TRBJ2-1
size: -
V: TRBV5-1
DNA: TGCGCCAGCAGCGGAACAGGGCTAGCACCCTACAATGAGCAGTTCTTC
CDR3: CASSGTGLAPYNEQFF

D: -
length: 13
J: TRBJ2-1
size: few
V: TRBV5-6
DNA: TGTGCCAGCAGCTTCAAAGCAGATAATGAGCAGTTCTTC
CDR3: CASSFKADNEQFF

D: TRBD2
length: 16
J: TRBJ2-5
size: -
V: TRBV5-1
DNA: TGCGCCAGCAGCCTTATTAGCGGGGCGACCCAAGAGACCCAGTACTTC
CDR3: CASSLISGATQETQYF

D: TRBD1
length: 15
J: TRBJ1-2
size: -
V: TRBV15
DNA: TGTGCCACCAGCAGGGACAGGGGCGGGAGCTATGGCTACACCTTC
CDR3: CATSRDRGGSYGYTF

D: TRBD1
length: 14
J: TRBJ2-1
size: few
V: TRBV7-3
DNA: TGTGCCAGCAGGTGGACAGGGAGAGGCAATGAGCAGTTCTTC
CDR3: CASRWTGRGNEQFF

D: -
length: 13
J: TRBJ2-1
size: -
V: TRBV9
DNA: TGTGCCAGCAGCTTGCAAGGGGGGAATGAGCAGTTCTTC
CDR3: CASSLQGGNEQFF

D: -
length: 13
J: TRBJ1-2
size: -
V: TRBV18
DNA: TGTGCCAGCTCATCAGGACAGAACTATGGCTACACCTTC
CDR3: CASSSGQNYGYTF

D: -
length: 15
J: TRBJ2-3
size: -
V: TRBV9
DNA: TGTGCCAGCAGCGTAGCAGGGGGGCGCACAGATACGCAGTATTTT
CDR3: CASSVAGGRTDTQYF

D: -
length: 15
J: TRBJ2-6
size: -
V: TRBV10-3
DNA: TGTGCCATCAGTGAGACAGGTCCCGGGGCCAACGTCCTGACTTTC
CDR3: CAISETGPGANVLTF

D: -
length: 13
J: TRBJ2-5
size: few
V: TRBV28
DNA: TGTGCCAGCTATACTACAGTAGGGGAGACCCAGTACTTC
CDR3: CASYTTVGETQYF

D: TRBD1
length: 14
J: TRBJ1-1
size: few
V: TRBV7-8
DNA: TGTGCCAGCGGGGTTACGAGACAGGGACATGAAGCTTTCTTT
CDR3: CASGVTRQGHEAFF

D: -
length: 13
J: TRBJ1-5
size: -
V: TRBV18
DNA: TGTGCCAGCTCACCAGAAGGGGGTCAGCCCCAGCATTTT
CDR3: CASSPEGGQPQHF

D: -
length: 15
J: TRBJ2-1
size: -
V: TRBV5-4
DNA: TGTGCCAGCAGCTTGTATCTACTGACCAACAATGAGCAGTTCTTC
CDR3: CASSLYLLTNNEQFF

D: TRBD1
length: 15
J: TRBJ2-5
size: few
V: TRBV7-2
DNA: TGTGCCAGCAGCTTGCCCGGGACAGGTCAAGAGACCCAGTACTTC
CDR3: CASSLPGTGQETQYF

D: -
length: 18
J: TRBJ2-6
size: few
V: TRBV5-6
DNA: TGTGCCAGCAGCTCCCCAAACAGGGACCTCTCTGGGGCCAACGTCCTGACTTTC
CDR3: CASSSPNRDLSGANVLTF

D: TRBD1
length: 13
J: TRBJ2-1
size: few
V: TRBV7-9
DNA: TGTGCCAGCAGCTTGCAGGGGGCGAATGAGCAGTTCTTC
CDR3: CASSLQGANEQFF

D: TRBD1
length: 16
J: TRBJ1-6
size: -
V: TRBV4-3
DNA: TGCGCCAGCAGCCAAGATCCGGCAGGGGGAGATTCACCCCTCCACTTT
CDR3: CASSQDPAGGDSPLHF

D: TRBD1
length: 17
J: TRBJ2-1
size: few
V: TRBV4-2
DNA: TGTGCCAGCAGCCAAGTAGGTCAGGACAGGCGATACAATGAGCAGTTCTTC
CDR3: CASSQVGQDRRYNEQFF

D: -
length: 17
J: TRBJ2-1
size: -
V: TRBV7-6
DNA: TGTGCCAGCAGCTTAGGGTCGGCAGGGGTGGCGAATAATGAGCAGTTCTTC
CDR3: CASSLGSAGVANNEQFF

D: TRBD1
length: 13
J: TRBJ2-7
size: -
V: TRBV7-2
DNA: TGTGCCAGCAGCCGACAGGGTGGATACGAGCAGTACTTC
CDR3: CASSRQGGYEQYF

D: TRBD2
length: 14
J: TRBJ2-2
size: few
V: TRBV30
DNA: TGTGCCTGGACTAGCGGGAGCGCCACCGGGGAGCTGTTTTTT
CDR3: CAWTSGSATGELFF

D: -
length: 13
J: TRBJ2-5
size: -
V: TRBV15
DNA: TGTGCCACCAGCAGGGACAGTAAAGAGACCCAGTACTTC
CDR3: CATSRDSKETQYF

D: TRBD2
length: 14
J: TRBJ2-1
size: few
V: TRBV30
DNA: TGTGCCTGGAGTCGCGGGAGGAACTACAATGAGCAGTTCTTC
CDR3: CAWSRGRNYNEQFF

D: TRBD1
length: 16
J: TRBJ2-1
size: -
V: TRBV18
DNA: TGTGCCAGCTCACCGGGACAGGGGGCATCGTACAATGAGCAGTTCTTC
CDR3: CASSPGQGASYNEQFF

D: -
length: 13
J: TRBJ2-1
size: many
V: TRBV7-9
DNA: TGTGCCAGCAACCCTCGAATGGACAATGAGCAGTTCTTC
CDR3: CASNPRMDNEQFF

D: -
length: 14
J: TRBJ1-1
size: few
V: TRBV29-1
DNA: TGCAGCGTCAGAAAACAGAACACTAACACTGAAGCTTTCTTT
CDR3: CSVRKQNTNTEAFF

D: TRBD2
length: 16
J: TRBJ2-1
size: -
V: TRBV5-4
DNA: TGTGCCAGCAGCGAGGGACTAGCGGGAGCCTACAATGAGCAGTTCTTC
CDR3: CASSEGLAGAYNEQFF

D: -
length: 14
J: TRBJ2-5
size: few
V: TRBV5-4
DNA: TGTGCCAGCAGCTCCCCGGACACAGTGGAGACCCAGTACTTC
CDR3: CASSSPDTVETQYF

D: TRBD2
length: 13
J: TRBJ2-5
size: -
V: TRBV29-1
DNA: TGCAGCGCCCCCCGCCGGGGGGGGAAGACCCAGTACTTC
CDR3: CSAPRRGGKTQYF

D: -
length: 14
J: TRBJ1-1
size: -
V: TRBV15
DNA: TGTGCCACCAGCAGAGACTATAGCCGGACTGAAGCTTTCTTT
CDR3: CATSRDYSRTEAFF

D: -
length: 14
J: TRBJ2-3
size: -
V: TRBV11-2
DNA: TGTGCCAGCAGCTTAGGTCTGTACACAGATACGCAGTATTTT
CDR3: CASSLGLYTDTQYF

D: -
length: 13
J: TRBJ2-5
size: -
V: TRBV30
DNA: TGTGCCTGGAGTGTCAGAGTTCAAGAGACCCAGTACTTC
CDR3: CAWSVRVQETQYF

D: -
length: 13
J: TRBJ1-2
size: few
V: TRBV10-3
DNA: TGTGCCATCAATCCCTCCGATAACTATGGCTACACCTTC
CDR3: CAINPSDNYGYTF

D: -
length: 14
J: TRBJ1-2
size: -
V: TRBV7-9
DNA: TGTGCCAGCAGCTCACCAGGGACTAACTATGGCTACACCTTC
CDR3: CASSSPGTNYGYTF

D: TRBD1
length: 15
J: TRBJ2-3
size: -
V: TRBV6-5
DNA: TGTGCCAGCAGGCGAAAGGGACAGGGGCGATATACGCAGTATTTT
CDR3: CASRRKGQGRYTQYF

D: -
length: 14
J: TRBJ2-7
size: few
V: TRBV4-3
DNA: TGCGCCAGCAGCCAAGAGTCAGAGATGGGCGAGCAGTACTTC
CDR3: CASSQESEMGEQYF

D: -
length: 12
J: TRBJ2-1
size: few
V: TRBV6-1
DNA: TGTGCCAGCAGTATGCCGGCCGATGAGCAGTTCTTC
CDR3: CASSMPADEQFF

D: -
length: 13
J: TRBJ2-7
size: -
V: TRBV6-6
DNA: TGTGCCAGCAGTCAGGGCGCGGGCTACGAGCAGTACTTC
CDR3: CASSQGAGYEQYF